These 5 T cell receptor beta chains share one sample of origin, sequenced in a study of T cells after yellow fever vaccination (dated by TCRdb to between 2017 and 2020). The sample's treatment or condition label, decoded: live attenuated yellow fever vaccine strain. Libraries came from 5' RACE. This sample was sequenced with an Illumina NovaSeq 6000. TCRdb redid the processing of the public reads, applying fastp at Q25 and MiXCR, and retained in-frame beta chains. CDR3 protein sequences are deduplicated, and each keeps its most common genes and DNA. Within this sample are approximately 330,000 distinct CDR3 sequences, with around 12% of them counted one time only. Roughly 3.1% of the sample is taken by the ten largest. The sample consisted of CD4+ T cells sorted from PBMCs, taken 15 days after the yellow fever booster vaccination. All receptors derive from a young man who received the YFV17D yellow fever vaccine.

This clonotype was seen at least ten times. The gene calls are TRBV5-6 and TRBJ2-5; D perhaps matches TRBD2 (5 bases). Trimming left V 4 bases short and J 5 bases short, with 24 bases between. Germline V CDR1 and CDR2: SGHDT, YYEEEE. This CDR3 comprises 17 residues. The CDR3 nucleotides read TGTGCCAGCAGCGCGGTCAAGGCATGGTCCTGGGAGGAGACCCAGTACTTC. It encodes CASSAVKAWSWEETQYF.

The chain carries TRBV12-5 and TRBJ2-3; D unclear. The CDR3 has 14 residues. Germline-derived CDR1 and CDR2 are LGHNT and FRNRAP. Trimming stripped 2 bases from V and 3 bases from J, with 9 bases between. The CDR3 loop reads CASGLSWVTDTQYF. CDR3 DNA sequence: TGTGCTAGTGGTTTGTCTTGGGTTACAGATACGCAGTATTTT. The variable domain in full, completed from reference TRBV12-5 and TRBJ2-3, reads DARVTQTPRHKVTEMGQEVTMRCQPILGHNTVFWYRQTMMQGLELLAYFRNRAPLDDSGMPKDRFSAEMPDATLATLKIQPSEPRDSAVYFCASGLSWVTDTQYFGPGTRLTVL.

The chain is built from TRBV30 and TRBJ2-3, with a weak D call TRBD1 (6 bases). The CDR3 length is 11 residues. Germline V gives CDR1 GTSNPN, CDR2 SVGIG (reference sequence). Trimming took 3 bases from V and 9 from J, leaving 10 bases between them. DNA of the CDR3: TGTGCCTGGAGCGGCCAGGGGACGCAGTATTTT. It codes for CAWSGQGTQYF.

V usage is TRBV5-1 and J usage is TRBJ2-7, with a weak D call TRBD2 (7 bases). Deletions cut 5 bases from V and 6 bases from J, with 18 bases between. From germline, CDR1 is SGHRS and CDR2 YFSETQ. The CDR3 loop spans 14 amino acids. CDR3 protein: CASSWGGAQSEQYV. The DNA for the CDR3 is TGCGCCAGCAGTTGGGGGGGGGCCCAAAGCGAGCAGTACGTC.

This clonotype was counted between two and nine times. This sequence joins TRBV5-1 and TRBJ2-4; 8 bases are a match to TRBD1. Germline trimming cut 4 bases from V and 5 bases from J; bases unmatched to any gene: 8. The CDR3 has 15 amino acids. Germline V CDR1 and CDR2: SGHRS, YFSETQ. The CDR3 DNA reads TGCGCCAGCAGCCCAACCGGGACAGGTCAAAACATTCAGTACTTC. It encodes CASSPTGTGQNIQYF.